The 27 T cell receptor beta chains reported below all come from one sample, sequenced in a study of cytomegalovirus exposure and HLA in healthy donors. The PCR used 60 Vbeta and 13 Jbeta primers. Assay used: immunoSEQ multiplex PCR; TCRdb lists only in-frame clones, some missing. The table includes about 150,000 clones, about 77% detected once. The sequenced sample consisted of PBMCs. The receptors stem from a male donor in good health and CMV-seronegative.

The V call is TRBV18, the J call TRBJ2-2; tentative D call: TRBD2 (5 bases). CDR1 and CDR2 (germline): KGHSH, LQKENI. The V and J ends lost 3 bases and 5 bases respectively, with 16 bases between them. The CDR3 has 16 amino acids. CDR3 coding DNA: TGTGCCAGCTCACCCCCGGAGAGGGCGCGGACCGGGGAGCTGTTTTTT. Protein sequence: CASSPPERARTGELFF.

The chain couples TRBV10-3 to TRBJ2-1; 12 positions agree with TRBD1. Germline trimming cut 6 bases from V and 5 bases from J; bases unmatched to any gene: 8. The germline CDR1 and CDR2 sequences are ENHRY and SYGVKD. The CDR3 runs 16 residues. CDR3 loop: CAISDPGQGAHNEQFF. The DNA for the CDR3 is TGTGCCATCAGCGACCCGGGACAGGGGGCCCACAATGAGCAGTTCTTC.

The chain has TRBV27 and TRBJ1-2, with a tentative D call TRBD1 (6 bases). CDR3 length: 14 amino acids. Germline CDR1 and CDR2: MNHEY and SMNVEV (reference sequence). With 3 bases removed from V and 0 bases from J, the gap between germline ends came to 8 bases. CDR3 bases: TGTGCCAGCAGTTTCAGACAGGCTAACTATGGCTACACCTTC. Translating it yields CASSFRQANYGYTF.

V gene TRBV2 combines with J gene TRBJ1-2; D remains ambiguous. V was trimmed by 2 bases and J by 7 bases, leaving 14 bases between them. The CDR3 covers 14 residues. Germline CDR1 and CDR2: SNHLY and FYNNEI. The CDR3 region is CASSEPGVNGGYTF. CDR3 DNA sequence: TGTGCCAGCAGTGAACCCGGGGTTAACGGTGGCTACACCTTC.

This chain uses TRBV7-9 with TRBJ1-5; 7 bases map to TRBD1. Losses at the gene ends were 5 bases for V and 4 bases for J; bases not matched to a gene: 5. The CDR3 runs to 14 residues. Germline V gene lookup returns CDR1 SEHNR and CDR2 FQNEAQ (reference sequence). DNA of the CDR3: TGTGCCAGCAGCCAGACAGGGACGAATCAGCCCCAGCATTTT. It specifies CASSQTGTNQPQHF.

The sample holds one count of this clone. The chain combines TRBV7-9 with TRBJ2-1; D unclear. CDR3 size: 14 residues. V was shortened by 8 bases and J by 2 bases, with 13 bases between the two germline ends. Per the germline V gene, CDR1 is SEHNR and CDR2 is FQNEAQ (reference sequence). The CDR3 protein is CASSESVTYNEQFF. The CDR3 DNA is TGTGCCAGCTCGGAGTCAGTGACCTACAATGAGCAGTTCTTC.

This clone was detected a few times. CDR3 loop: CASSTGDRTYEQYF. The CDR3 region has the DNA TGTGCCAGCAGCACAGGGGACAGGACCTACGAGCAGTACTTC. The chain is built from TRBV9 and TRBJ2-7; TRBD1 matches 8 bases. The germline V gene has CDR1 SGDLS and CDR2 YYNGEE. This CDR3 has 14 amino acids. J was trimmed by 2 bases and V by 4 bases; bases with no gene match: 5.

This clone was found many times. The V call is TRBV7-3, the J call TRBJ2-1, with D possibly matching TRBD2 (5 bases). Trimming took 0 bases from V and 7 from J, leaving 7 bases between them. This CDR3 region has 13 residues. The V gene's germline CDR1 is SGHTA and CDR2 FQGTGA. CDR3 loop: CASSLTGLNEQFF. The CDR3 DNA reads as TGTGCCAGCAGCTTAACCGGACTGAATGAGCAGTTCTTC.

The rearrangement joins TRBV6-6 to TRBJ1-2; weak D call: TRBD1 (5 bases). The germline gives CDR1 MNHNY, CDR2 SVGAGI (reference sequence). Trimming took 6 bases from V and 1 from J, leaving 18 bases between them. The CDR3 extends over 16 amino acids. For the CDR3, the DNA is TGTGCCAGCAGGACAACGGACACACAATATAACTATGGCTACACCTTC. Amino acid sequence: CASRTTDTQYNYGYTF.

The rearrangement links TRBV15 to TRBJ1-4, with D possibly TRBD1 on 5 matching bases. The CDR3 is 15 residues long. The ends were cut back, 1 base at V and 0 bases at J, with 6 bases in the middle. CDR1 is LNHNV and CDR2 is YYDKDF in the germline V gene (reference sequence). The CDR3 bases are TGTGCCACCAGCAGAGCACAGGCAACTAATGAAAAACTGTTTTTT. Translation gives CATSRAQATNEKLFF.

V is TRBV19 and J is TRBJ2-1; 9 positions match TRBD2. The CDR3 runs to 15 residues. Germline V gene lookup returns CDR1 LNHDA and CDR2 SQIVND (reference sequence). J was trimmed by 3 bases and V by 4 bases; bases with no gene match: 4. The CDR3 reads CASSSLAGRYNEQFF. CDR3 bases: TGTGCCAGTAGTAGTCTAGCGGGGCGCTACAATGAGCAGTTCTTC.

The rearrangement links TRBV7-9 to TRBJ1-3; 9 nucleotides match TRBD1. The CDR3 is 15 residues long. V dropped 5 bases and J dropped 3; count of bases not matched to a gene: 5. Germline CDR1 is SEHNR and CDR2 is FQNEAQ (reference sequence). CDR3 in DNA: TGTGCCAGCAGCGGGGACAGGGATAGTGGAAACACCATATATTTT. Translation: CASSGDRDSGNTIYF.

The V and J genes are TRBV5-6 and TRBJ2-1; 7 nucleotides match TRBD2. The germline V gene has CDR1 SGHDT and CDR2 YYEEEE. V was clipped by 0 bases and J by 4 bases; unmatched bases: 10. This CDR3 has 17 residues. The CDR3 DNA reads TGTGCCAGCAGCTTGGGAAGCGGGGTAGCGTCTTACAATGAGCAGTTCTTC. This gives the protein CASSLGSGVASYNEQFF.

This chain joins TRBV7-8 and TRBJ1-1; D might be TRBD1 (5 bases). The CDR3 covers 17 residues. The V gene's germline CDR1 is SGHVS and CDR2 FQNEAQ. Between the trimmed V and J ends, which lost 5 bases and 1 base, there was a span of 20 bases. The CDR3 region is CASSEKLGGGGNTEAFF. CDR3 in DNA: TGTGCCAGCAGCGAGAAGCTGGGGGGTGGGGGGAACACTGAAGCTTTCTTT.

The V gene is TRBV19, the J gene TRBJ1-5, with TRBD1 as a possible D gene (6 bases). Trimming stripped 5 bases from V and 0 bases from J, with 11 bases between. This CDR3 comprises 15 residues. Germline CDR1 reads LNHDA; CDR2 reads SQIVND (reference sequence). Here the CDR3 DNA reads TGTGCCAGTAGTGTAACAGGGAATAGCAATCAGCCCCAGCATTTT. Its translation is CASSVTGNSNQPQHF.

The chain combines TRBV28 with TRBJ2-5; a weak D match, TRBD2 (5 bases). This CDR3 has 17 amino acids. The V gene's germline CDR1 is MDHEN and CDR2 SYDVKM. The V end was cut by 2 bases, the J end by 0 bases, with 16 bases between. CDR3 DNA sequence: TGTGCCAGCAGTTTAATGAGGGAAGACTCGTACCAAGAGACCCAGTACTTC. It encodes CASSLMREDSYQETQYF.

V is TRBV5-1 and J is TRBJ2-2; D is perhaps TRBD1 (7 bases). This CDR3 has 15 amino acids. The germline V gene encodes CDR1 SGHRS and CDR2 YFSETQ. Trimming took off 7 bases at V and 7 bases at J, with 20 bases between the two ends. CDR3 sequence: CASGITTGRSGELFF. DNA of the CDR3: TGCGCCAGCGGCATCACGACAGGGAGGAGCGGGGAGCTGTTTTTT. Full variable domain (outside the CDR3, taken from reference TRBV5-1 and TRBJ2-2): KAGVTQTPRYLIKTRGQQVTLSCSPISGHRSVSWYQQTPGQGLQFLFEYFSETQRNKGNFPGRFSGRQFSNSRSEMNVSTLELGDSALYLCASGITTGRSGELFFGEGSRLTVL.

V gene TRBV9 combines with J gene TRBJ2-5, with 9 bases fitting TRBD1. Losses at the gene ends were 0 bases for V and 11 bases for J; bases not matched to a gene: 8. The CDR3 has 14 amino acids. Germline lookup yields CDR1 SGDLS and CDR2 YYNGEE. The CDR3 region has the DNA TGTGCCAGCAGCGTAGCACAGGGGGCTTATAAGCAGTACTTC. Its protein is CASSVAQGAYKQYF.

This clone was recorded only once. This chain connects TRBV6-1 to TRBJ1-2; 10 bases fit TRBD1. The germline V gene has CDR1 MNHNS and CDR2 SASEGT. V dropped 7 bases and J dropped 4; count of bases not matched to a gene: 3. The CDR3 consists of 13 residues. CDR3 nucleotide sequence: TGTGCCAGCACCGGACAGGGGGTCTATGGCTACACCTTC. Translated: CASTGQGVYGYTF.

Comment on this clone: The sample contains more than one DNA sequence encoding this CDR3. V usage is TRBV7-9 and J usage is TRBJ1-1, with D perhaps matching TRBD1 (5 bases). V lost 3 bases, J lost 4 bases, and 9 bases lay in between. Germline V gene data show CDR1 as SEHNR and CDR2 as FQNEAQ (reference sequence). The CDR3 sequence is 13 residues long. CDR3 nucleotide sequence: TGTGCCAGCAGCTTGGGGGGTGGCACTGAAGCTTTCTTT. Translated, it gives CASSLGGGTEAFF.

This chain joins TRBV6-6 and TRBJ1-2; 8 nucleotides match TRBD1. Trimming at V came to 6 bases and at J to 7 bases, leaving 1 base not matched to a gene. Germline V gene sequence: CDR1 MNHNY, CDR2 SVGAGI (reference sequence). The CDR3 is made up of 11 amino acids. This CDR3 reads CASSTGGGYTF. CDR3 sequence (DNA): TGTGCCAGCAGCACAGGGGGTGGCTACACCTTC.

The genes are TRBV6-6 and TRBJ2-2; 10 nucleotides align to TRBD1. Unmatched junction bases numbered 3, after V lost 5 bases and J lost 6 bases. This CDR3 comprises 14 residues. Germline CDR1 MNHNY, CDR2 SVGAGI (reference sequence). CDR3 protein: CASSRTGGSGELFF. CDR3 in DNA: TGTGCCAGCAGTCGGACAGGGGGGTCCGGGGAGCTGTTTTTT.

The chain carries TRBV6-5 and TRBJ2-5, with a tentative D call TRBD2 (7 bases). Trimming took off 3 bases at V and 4 bases at J, with 15 bases between the two ends. The CDR3 runs 15 residues. CDR1 MNHEY and CDR2 SVGAGI come from the germline V gene. The CDR3 sequence is CASSYGARGGETQYF. In DNA, the CDR3 is TGTGCCAGCAGTTATGGGGCAAGGGGGGGAGAGACCCAGTACTTC.

The chain has TRBV2 and TRBJ1-1; tentative D call: TRBD1 (6 bases). V was cut by 6 bases and J by 1 base, with 12 bases left in between. CDR3 length equals 14 residues. Germline CDR1 SNHLY, CDR2 FYNNEI. The CDR3 DNA sequence: TGTGCCAGCAGACTCGGACAGCAGAACACTGAAGCTTTCTTT. Its protein product is CASRLGQQNTEAFF. Supplemented by reference TRBV2 and TRBJ1-1, the full variable domain reads EPEVTQTPSHQVTQMGQEVILRCVPISNHLYFYWYRQILGQKVEFLVSFYNNEISEKSEIFDDQFSVERPDGSNFTLKIRSTKLEDSAMYFCASRLGQQNTEAFFGQGTRLTVV.

This clone was seen more than once but under ten times. This rearrangement joins TRBV5-4 to TRBJ2-7; TRBD1 agrees at 10 bases. Trimming cost V 4 bases and J 2 bases; bases outside gene matches: 9. CDR3 length: 16 residues. Per the germline V gene, CDR1 is SGHNT and CDR2 is YYREEE (reference sequence). CDR3 DNA sequence: TGTGCCAGCAGCCTGGAAGGGACAGGGGCACCCTACGAGCAGTACTTC. As protein: CASSLEGTGAPYEQYF.

This clone was seen more than once but under ten times. CDR3 loop: CASSSNGQGYGYTF. The DNA for the CDR3 is TGCGCCAGCAGCTCGAATGGACAGGGATATGGCTACACCTTC. The gene calls are TRBV5-1 and TRBJ1-2; 8 positions match TRBD1. The CDR3 is 14 amino acids. Germline V CDR1 and CDR2: SGHRS, YFSETQ. The V segment lost 3 bases and the J segment 5 bases; nucleotides outside the gene matches: 6. Based on the CDR3 plus reference TRBV5-1 and TRBJ1-2, the full variable domain is KAGVTQTPRYLIKTRGQQVTLSCSPISGHRSVSWYQQTPGQGLQFLFEYFSETQRNKGNFPGRFSGRQFSNSRSEMNVSTLELGDSALYLCASSSNGQGYGYTFGSGTRLTVV.

This rearrangement joins TRBV6-6 to TRBJ1-2; 9 nucleotides agree with TRBD1. The germline CDR1 and CDR2 sequences are MNHNY and SVGAGI (reference sequence). The V segment lost 2 bases and the J segment 5 bases; nucleotides outside the gene matches: 3. The CDR3 extends over 14 amino acids. The CDR3 sequence is CASSYGTGRYGYTF. As DNA, the CDR3 is TGTGCCAGCAGTTACGGGACAGGGAGATATGGCTACACCTTC.